The 10 T cell receptor beta chains listed next were all sequenced from one sample in a study of radiotherapy plus CTLA-4 blockade in lung cancer. Using immunoSEQ multiplex PCR, the repertoire was profiled, and TCRdb retains in-frame clones only, with some absent. The profile shows 40,000 or so clones, 75% of them singletons. The input for sequencing was peripheral blood, taken from a patient treated with radiotherapy plus ipilimumab. The receptors were gathered from a human donor with non-small cell lung cancer who had stable disease on radiotherapy plus ipilimumab.

Only one count was recorded for this clone. V is TRBV5-1 and J is TRBJ1-1, with TRBD1 matching 7 bases. The junction had 14 bases not matched to a gene; V was cut back by 3 bases and J by 6 bases. This CDR3 region has 16 residues. The germline V gene has CDR1 SGHRS and CDR2 YFSETQ. CDR3 protein: CASSWGQGGVKAEAFF. The CDR3 DNA reads as TGCGCCAGCAGCTGGGGACAAGGGGGCGTAAAAGCTGAAGCTTTCTTT.

The chain employs TRBV5-6 and TRBJ1-3, with D possibly TRBD1 on 6 matching bases. The CDR3 covers 14 residues. Germline V gives CDR1 SGHDT, CDR2 YYEEEE. V was trimmed by 3 bases and J by 4 bases, leaving 11 bases between them. The CDR3 DNA reads as TGTGCCAGCAGCTCGACAGGTTCAGGAAACACCATATATTTT. Its protein is CASSSTGSGNTIYF.

V is TRBV30 and J is TRBJ2-1, with TRBD1 identical over 10 bases. With 2 bases clipped from V and 5 bases from J, the junction kept 3 bases outside the gene matches. The CDR3 consists of 14 residues. The germline V gene has CDR1 GTSNPN and CDR2 SVGIG (reference sequence). The CDR3 DNA follows: TGTGCCTGGAGTACCGGGACAGGGGACAATGAGCAGTTCTTC. Protein product: CAWSTGTGDNEQFF.

V is TRBV11-3 and J is TRBJ2-1; 11 positions agree with TRBD2. After removal of 3 bases from V and 6 bases from J, the junction contained 4 bases not matched to a gene. Germline loops: CDR1 SGHNT, CDR2 YENEEA. The CDR3 covers 15 residues. The CDR3 reads CASSFDSGGGNEQFF. In DNA, the CDR3 is TGTGCCAGCAGCTTCGATAGCGGGGGGGGCAATGAGCAGTTCTTC.

The chain employs TRBV6-1 and TRBJ1-2; D remains unclear. CDR1 and CDR2 (germline): MNHNS, SASEGT. V was trimmed by 6 bases and J by 2 bases, leaving 16 bases between them. There are 15 residues in the CDR3. In DNA, the CDR3 is TGTGCCAGCAGCCGAATACCCCCCGGGAACTATGGCTACACCTTC. This sequence encodes CASSRIPPGNYGYTF.

The J gene is TRBJ2-7, the V gene TRBV7-9, with 9 nucleotides matching TRBD1. J gave up 5 bases and V 5 bases, and 10 bases lay outside the gene matches. The CDR3 consists of 15 residues. Germline V gene sequence: CDR1 SEHNR, CDR2 FQNEAQ (reference sequence). The CDR3 bases are TGTGCCAGCAGCCCCGGGACAGGGAAGATCCACGAGCAGTACTTC. Translated: CASSPGTGKIHEQYF. Drawing the rest from reference TRBV7-9 and TRBJ2-7, the complete variable domain is DTGVSQNPRHKITKRGQNVTFRCDPISEHNRLYWYRQTLGQGPEFLTYFQNEAQLEKSRLLSDRFSAERPKGSFSTLEIQRTEQGDSAMYLCASSPGTGKIHEQYFGPGTRLTVT.

V gene TRBV6-1 combines with J gene TRBJ1-2; D perhaps matches TRBD1 (5 bases). The ends were cut back, 5 bases at V and 8 bases at J, with 15 bases in the middle. The germline V gene has CDR1 MNHNS and CDR2 SASEGT. The CDR3 is 13 amino acids. For the CDR3, the DNA is TGTGCCAGCAGTTCCGTGATGGGGGGGGGCTACACCTTC. It specifies CASSSVMGGGYTF.

This rearrangement joins TRBV4-1 to TRBJ2-1; 8 bases line up with TRBD2. The V gene end was trimmed by 3 bases and the J gene end by 9 bases; junction bases not matched to a gene: 16. CDR1 and CDR2 (germline): MGHRA, YSYEKL. This CDR3 has 17 residues. DNA for the CDR3: TGCGCCAGCAGCCAGCCCGGGGTCCAGCGGGGGTTCAGTGAGCAGTTCTTC. It encodes CASSQPGVQRGFSEQFF.

V is TRBV30 and J is TRBJ1-3, with 7 bases that match TRBD1. The CDR3 extends over 12 amino acids. The ends lost 7 bases at V and 2 bases at J; junction bases unmatched: 2. Germline V gene lookup returns CDR1 GTSNPN and CDR2 SVGIG (reference sequence). CDR3 in amino acids: CAYGTAGNTIYF. CDR3 bases: TGTGCCTACGGGACAGCTGGAAACACCATATATTTT.

For the CDR3, the DNA is TGTGCCAGCAGCACGACAGAGTACAATGAGCAGTTCTTC. It encodes CASSTTEYNEQFF. The V call is TRBV6-4, the J call TRBJ2-1, with D perhaps matching TRBD1 (5 bases). Germline V gene sequence: CDR1 MRHNA, CDR2 SNTAGT. The germline V and J ends were trimmed by 6 bases and 4 bases, with 10 bases remaining between them. The CDR3 runs to 13 residues.